Listed below are T cell receptor beta chains from one sample, sequenced in a study of PD-1 blockade in mismatch repair-deficient tumors. Profiling relied on immunoSEQ multiplex PCR, and the TCRdb table lists in-frame clones only, not all of them. Found here are around 120,000 clones, about 86% of them singletons; the top ten hold 13%. The sequenced sample was peripheral blood, obtained 44 weeks after starting pembrolizumab. Source of these receptors: an adult with mismatch repair-deficient cancer. The CDR3 runs from the conserved cysteine through the conserved F or W. D genes are given only for firm matches. Clone size is not always given. Where it is, it says once, few, many or a class for expanded clones.

V	J	size	D	CDR3
TRBV27	TRBJ2-2	NA	TRBD2	CASSGTSDVDTGELFF
TRBV11-3	TRBJ2-1	NA	TRBD2	CASSFWGTPSGVIGEQFF
TRBV6-1	TRBJ1-5	NA	NA	CASSEQGLPNQPQHF
TRBV25-1	TRBJ2-2	once	TRBD2	CASSDWTSGNTGELFF
TRBV5-1	TRBJ2-7	NA	TRBD1	CASVQGPNSYEQYF
TRBV6-6	TRBJ2-5	NA	NA	CASSYSNQETQYF
TRBV30	TRBJ2-1	NA	TRBD2	CAIATSGSVYEQFF
TRBV5-1	TRBJ2-5	NA	NA	CASSLHRDETQYF
TRBV14	TRBJ1-3	NA	NA	CASSLQGSTGNTIYF
TRBV7-8	TRBJ2-1	NA	TRBD2	CASSRKREGRYNEQFF
TRBV14	TRBJ1-1	NA	TRBD1	CASSQALGTGNTEAFF
TRBV7-3	TRBJ2-3	NA	NA	CASSSGQGTDTQYF
TRBV6-5	TRBJ2-2	NA	TRBD2	CASSYLGLAGAGELFF
TRBV4-3	TRBJ2-6	NA	NA	CASSQDSFRVAPDAGANVLTF
TRBV5-6	TRBJ2-7	once	NA	CASSHPGQGFIEQYF
TRBV7-9	TRBJ2-2	NA	TRBD2	CASSLVPSGRTNTGELFF
TRBV27	TRBJ2-7	once	NA	CASSFGSFYEQYF
TRBV6-6	TRBJ1-3	NA	NA	CASQIREDSGNTIYF
TRBV7-9	TRBJ2-7	NA	NA	CASSGGTAPYEQYF
TRBV2	TRBJ1-2	few	NA	CASIAGSYGYTF
TRBV28	TRBJ1-1	NA	NA	CASSALKGRNTEAFF
TRBV19	TRBJ1-5	NA	NA	CASSIENQPQHF
TRBV7-9	TRBJ2-3	NA	TRBD2	CASSPLAGRATDTQYF
TRBV2	TRBJ1-2	NA	TRBD1	CASSETGWGLVYGYTF
TRBV2	TRBJ2-2	NA	NA	CASRDTYTGELFF
TRBV11-2	TRBJ2-5	once	NA	CASSFDGVIQETQYF
TRBV6-5	TRBJ2-7	NA	NA	CASSLDRSHEQYF
TRBV5-1	TRBJ2-7	NA	TRBD2	CASSLGPSSGTYEQYF
TRBV5-4	TRBJ2-1	NA	NA	CASSLEGFIRGNEQFF
TRBV30	TRBJ2-1	NA	TRBD1	CAWSVQGVLFSYNEQFF
TRBV2	TRBJ2-6	NA	TRBD1	CASSESSRGPGANVLTF
TRBV5-5	TRBJ2-5	NA	NA	CASSLVIRFGETQYF
TRBV28	TRBJ2-2	NA	TRBD1	CASSFNPPGQGAWELFF
TRBV4-1	TRBJ2-5	NA	NA	CASSQAGFETQYF
TRBV10-1	TRBJ2-3	few	TRBD2	CASSEGREFTDTQYF
TRBV5-1	TRBJ2-5	NA	NA	CASSPTVRRVEETQYF
TRBV6-1	TRBJ2-7	NA	TRBD2	CASSEWSSGLVSYEQYF
TRBV2	TRBJ2-3	NA	TRBD2	CASRSSGMGDTQYF
TRBV30	TRBJ1-4	NA	NA	CAWSPGSNEKLFF
TRBV6-5	TRBJ2-3	NA	NA	CASSRRLGTDTQYF
TRBV5-1	TRBJ2-3	NA	TRBD2	CASSSAQLAGGPKKDTQYF
TRBV28	TRBJ2-7	once	TRBD2	CASTRTRAYEQYF
TRBV9	TRBJ2-7	once	NA	CASSARMGRPYEQYF